This T cell receptor (beta chain) was captured by sequencing in a study of shared T cell receptors in the human thymus. Data came from immunoSEQ multiplex PCR; TCRdb stores just in-frame clones and leaves some out. The sample shows hundreds of thousands of clones, 88% of them seen only once. V shed 6 bases and J 3 bases; nucleotides not matched to a gene: 7. The CDR3 spans 14 residues. Germline CDR1 reads MNHEY; CDR2 reads SVGAGI. The data were also submitted as part of a second study, on human thymus T cells. That source notes: Finnish infants who were healthy and having corrective surgery for congenital heart defects made up the donors. Corrective heart surgery yielded resections, and these provided the thymus tissue. Thymic and blood repertoires appeared to show biased V and J gene usage. Related research reported highly overlapping thymic repertoires among unrelated individuals.

The clonotype comes from a boy under three years old with a congenital heart defect. Sequencing used thymocytes. The gene calls are TRBV6-5 and TRBJ1-1; 7 nucleotides agree with TRBD1. The CDR3 is CASSLTGEDTEAFF. CDR3 coding DNA: TGTGCCAGCAGCCTTACAGGGGAGGACACTGAAGCTTTCTTT.